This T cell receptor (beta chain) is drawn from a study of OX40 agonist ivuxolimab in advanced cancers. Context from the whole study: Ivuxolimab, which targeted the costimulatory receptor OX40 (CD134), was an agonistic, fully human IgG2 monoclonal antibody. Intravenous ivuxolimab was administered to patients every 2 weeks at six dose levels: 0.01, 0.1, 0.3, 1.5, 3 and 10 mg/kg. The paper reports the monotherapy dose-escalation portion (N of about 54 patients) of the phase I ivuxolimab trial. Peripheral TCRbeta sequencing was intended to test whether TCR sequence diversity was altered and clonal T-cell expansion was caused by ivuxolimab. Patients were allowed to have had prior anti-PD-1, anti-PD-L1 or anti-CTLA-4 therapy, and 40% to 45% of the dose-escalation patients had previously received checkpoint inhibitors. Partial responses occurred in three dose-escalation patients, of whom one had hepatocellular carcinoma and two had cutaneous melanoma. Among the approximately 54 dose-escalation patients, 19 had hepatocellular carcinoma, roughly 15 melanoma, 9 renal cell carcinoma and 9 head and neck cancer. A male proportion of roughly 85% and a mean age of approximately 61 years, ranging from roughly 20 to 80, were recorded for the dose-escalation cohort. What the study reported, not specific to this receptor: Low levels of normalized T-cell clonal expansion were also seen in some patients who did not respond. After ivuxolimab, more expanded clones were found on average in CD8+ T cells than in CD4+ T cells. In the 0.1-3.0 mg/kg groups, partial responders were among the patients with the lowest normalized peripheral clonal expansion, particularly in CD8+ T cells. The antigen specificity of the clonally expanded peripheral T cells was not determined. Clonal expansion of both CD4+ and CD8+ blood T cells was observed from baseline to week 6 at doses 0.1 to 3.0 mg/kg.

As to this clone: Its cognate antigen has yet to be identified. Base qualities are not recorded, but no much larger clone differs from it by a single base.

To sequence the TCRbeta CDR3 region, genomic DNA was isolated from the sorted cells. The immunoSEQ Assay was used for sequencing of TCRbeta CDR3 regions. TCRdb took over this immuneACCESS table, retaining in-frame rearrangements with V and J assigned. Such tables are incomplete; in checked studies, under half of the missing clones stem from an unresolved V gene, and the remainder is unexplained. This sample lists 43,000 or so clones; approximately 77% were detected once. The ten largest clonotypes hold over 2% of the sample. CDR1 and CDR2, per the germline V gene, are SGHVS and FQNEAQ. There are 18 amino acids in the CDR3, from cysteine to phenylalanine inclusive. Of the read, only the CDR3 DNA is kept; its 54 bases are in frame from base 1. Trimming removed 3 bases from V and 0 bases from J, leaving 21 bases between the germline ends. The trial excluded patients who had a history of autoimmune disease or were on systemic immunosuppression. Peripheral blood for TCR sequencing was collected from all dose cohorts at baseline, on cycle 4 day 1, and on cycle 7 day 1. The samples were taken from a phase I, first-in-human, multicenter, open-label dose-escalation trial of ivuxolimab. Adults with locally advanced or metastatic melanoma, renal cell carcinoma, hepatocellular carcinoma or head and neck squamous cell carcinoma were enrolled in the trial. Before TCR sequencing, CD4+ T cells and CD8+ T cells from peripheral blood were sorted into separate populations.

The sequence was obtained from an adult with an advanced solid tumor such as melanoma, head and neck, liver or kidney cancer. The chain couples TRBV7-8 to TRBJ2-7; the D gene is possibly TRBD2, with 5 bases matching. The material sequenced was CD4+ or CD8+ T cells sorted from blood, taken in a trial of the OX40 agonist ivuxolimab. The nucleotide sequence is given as TGTGCCAGCAGCTTGTTGCATCCTAGGAGGCCTAGCTCCTACGAGCAGTACTTC. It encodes CASSLLHPRRPSSYEQYF.